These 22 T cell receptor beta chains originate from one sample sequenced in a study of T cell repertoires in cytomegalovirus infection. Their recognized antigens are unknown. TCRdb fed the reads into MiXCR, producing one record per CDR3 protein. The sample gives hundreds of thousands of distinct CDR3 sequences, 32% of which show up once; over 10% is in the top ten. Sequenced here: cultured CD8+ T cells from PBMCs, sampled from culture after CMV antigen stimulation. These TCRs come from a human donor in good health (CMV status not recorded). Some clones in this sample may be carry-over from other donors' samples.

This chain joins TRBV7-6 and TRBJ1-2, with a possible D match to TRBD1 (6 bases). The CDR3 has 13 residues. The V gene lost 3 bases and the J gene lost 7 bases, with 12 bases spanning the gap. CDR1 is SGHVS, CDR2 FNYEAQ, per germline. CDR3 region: CASSFQGFFGYTF. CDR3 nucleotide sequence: TGTGCCAGCAGCTTTCAGGGGTTCTTTGGCTACACCTTC.

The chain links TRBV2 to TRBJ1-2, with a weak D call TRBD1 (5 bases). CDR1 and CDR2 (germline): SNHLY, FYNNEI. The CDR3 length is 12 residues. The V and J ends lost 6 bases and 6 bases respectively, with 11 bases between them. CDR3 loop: CASRGGLHGYTF. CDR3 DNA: TGTGCCAGCAGGGGGGGGTTACATGGCTACACCTTC.

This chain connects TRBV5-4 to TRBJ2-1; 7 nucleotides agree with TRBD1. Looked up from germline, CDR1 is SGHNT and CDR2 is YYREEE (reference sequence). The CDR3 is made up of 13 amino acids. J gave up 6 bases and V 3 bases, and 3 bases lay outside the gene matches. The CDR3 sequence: CASSSGTANEQFF. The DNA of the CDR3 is TGTGCCAGCAGCTCTGGGACAGCCAATGAGCAGTTCTTC.

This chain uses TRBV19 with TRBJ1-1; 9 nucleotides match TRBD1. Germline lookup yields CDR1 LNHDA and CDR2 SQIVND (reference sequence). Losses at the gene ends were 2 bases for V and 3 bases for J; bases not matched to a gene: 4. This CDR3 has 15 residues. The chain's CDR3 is CASSITRTGDTEAFF. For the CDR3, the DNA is TGTGCCAGTAGTATAACGAGGACAGGGGACACTGAAGCTTTCTTT. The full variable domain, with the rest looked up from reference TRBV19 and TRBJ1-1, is DGGITQSPKYLFRKEGQNVTLSCEQNLNHDAMYWYRQDPGQGLRLIYYSQIVNDFQKGDIAEGYSVSREKKESFPLTVTSAQKNPTAFYLCASSITRTGDTEAFFGQGTRLTVV.

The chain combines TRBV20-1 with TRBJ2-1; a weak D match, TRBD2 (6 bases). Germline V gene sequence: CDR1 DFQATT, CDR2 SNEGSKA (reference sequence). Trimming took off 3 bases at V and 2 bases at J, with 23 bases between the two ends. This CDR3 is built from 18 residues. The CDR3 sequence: CSARAPTGLAGPYNEQFF. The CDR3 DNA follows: TGCAGTGCTAGGGCCCCTACGGGCCTGGCGGGACCCTACAATGAGCAGTTCTTC.

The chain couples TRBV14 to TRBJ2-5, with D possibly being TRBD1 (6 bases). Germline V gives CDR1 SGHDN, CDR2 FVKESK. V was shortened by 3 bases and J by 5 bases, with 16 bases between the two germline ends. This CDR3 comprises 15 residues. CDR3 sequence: CASSHYRETGETQYF. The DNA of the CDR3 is TGTGCCAGCAGCCACTACAGGGAAACGGGGGAGACCCAGTACTTC.

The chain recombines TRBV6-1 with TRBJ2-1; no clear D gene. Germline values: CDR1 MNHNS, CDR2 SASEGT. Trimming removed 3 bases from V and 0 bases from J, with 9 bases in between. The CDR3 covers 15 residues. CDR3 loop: CASSEGFGSYNEQFF. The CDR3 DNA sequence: TGTGCCAGCAGTGAGGGGTTTGGCTCCTACAATGAGCAGTTCTTC.

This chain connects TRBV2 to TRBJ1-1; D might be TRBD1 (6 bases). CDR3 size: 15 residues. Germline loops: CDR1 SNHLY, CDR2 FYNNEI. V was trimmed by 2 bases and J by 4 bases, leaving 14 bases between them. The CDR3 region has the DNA TGTGCCAGCAGTGAATCGACAGGCCTTTTCACTGAAGCTTTCTTT. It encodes CASSESTGLFTEAFF.

The CDR3 region is CASSFGSSNYGYTF. The CDR3 bases are TGTGCCAGCAGTTTCGGCAGTTCTAACTATGGCTACACCTTC. The chain couples TRBV12-3 or TRBV12-4 to TRBJ1-2; no clear D gene. Trimming shortened V by 3 bases and J by 0 bases, and 8 bases separated the two germline ends. The length of the CDR3 is 14 residues.

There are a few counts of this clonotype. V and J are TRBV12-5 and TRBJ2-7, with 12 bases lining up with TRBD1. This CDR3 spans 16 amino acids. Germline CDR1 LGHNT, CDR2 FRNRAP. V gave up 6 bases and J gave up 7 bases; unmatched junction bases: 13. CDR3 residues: CASGLSPGQGAGEQYF. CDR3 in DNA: TGTGCTAGTGGCCTTTCCCCGGGACAGGGGGCCGGTGAGCAGTACTTC.

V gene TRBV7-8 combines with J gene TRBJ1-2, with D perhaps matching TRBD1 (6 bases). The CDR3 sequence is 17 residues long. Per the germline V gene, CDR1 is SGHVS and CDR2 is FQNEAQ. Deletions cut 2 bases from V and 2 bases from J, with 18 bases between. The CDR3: CASSLLEQGAGNYGYTF. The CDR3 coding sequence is TGTGCCAGCAGCTTATTGGAACAGGGAGCTGGAAACTATGGCTACACCTTC.

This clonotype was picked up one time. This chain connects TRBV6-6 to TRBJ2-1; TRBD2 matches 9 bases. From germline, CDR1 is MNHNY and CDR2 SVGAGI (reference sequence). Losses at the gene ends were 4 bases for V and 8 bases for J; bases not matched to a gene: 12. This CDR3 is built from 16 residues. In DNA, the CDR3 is TGTGCCAGCAGTTTCCTACCGGCGGGACTAGCACATGAGCAGTTCTTC. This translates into CASSFLPAGLAHEQFF.

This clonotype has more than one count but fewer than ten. CDR3 residues: CASGYLGGGELFF. CDR3 bases: TGTGCCAGCGGCTACTTGGGGGGCGGGGAGCTGTTTTTT. The chain combines TRBV27 with TRBJ2-2; TRBD2 might be the D (6 bases). V lost 8 bases and J 7 bases, leaving 14 bases between the germline ends. The CDR3 spans 13 residues. CDR1 and CDR2 (germline): MNHEY, SMNVEV (reference sequence).

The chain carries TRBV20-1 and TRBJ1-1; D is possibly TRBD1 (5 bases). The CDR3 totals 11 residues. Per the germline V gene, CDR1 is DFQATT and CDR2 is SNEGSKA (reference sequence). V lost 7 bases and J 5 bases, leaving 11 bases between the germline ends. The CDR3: CSVARGTEAFF. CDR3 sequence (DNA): TGCAGTGTTGCCCGGGGGACTGAAGCTTTCTTT.

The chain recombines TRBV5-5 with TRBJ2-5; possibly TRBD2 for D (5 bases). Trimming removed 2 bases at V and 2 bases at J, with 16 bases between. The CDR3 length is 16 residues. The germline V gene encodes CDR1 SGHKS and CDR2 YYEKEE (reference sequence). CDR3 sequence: CASSFDLNWRQETQYF. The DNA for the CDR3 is TGTGCCAGCAGCTTCGATCTCAATTGGAGGCAAGAGACCCAGTACTTC.

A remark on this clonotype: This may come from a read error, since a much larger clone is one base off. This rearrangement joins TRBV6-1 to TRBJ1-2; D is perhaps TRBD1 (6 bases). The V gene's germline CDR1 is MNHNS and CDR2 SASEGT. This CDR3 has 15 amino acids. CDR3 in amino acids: CVSSELEVPTGGYTF. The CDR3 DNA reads TGTGTCAGCAGTGAACTTGAGGTTCCGACAGGCGGCTACACCTTC.

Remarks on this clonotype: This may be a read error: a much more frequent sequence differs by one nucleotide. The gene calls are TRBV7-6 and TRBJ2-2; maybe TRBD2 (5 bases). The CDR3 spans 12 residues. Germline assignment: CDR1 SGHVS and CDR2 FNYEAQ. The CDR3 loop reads CASSLITGEPFF. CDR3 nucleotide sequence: TGTGCCAGCAGCTTAATCACCGGGGAGCCGTTTTTT. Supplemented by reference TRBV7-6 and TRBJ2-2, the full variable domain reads GAGVSQSPRYKVTKRGQDVALRCDPISGHVSLYWYRQALGQGPEFLTYFNYEAQQDKSGLPNDRFSAERPEGSISTLTIQRTEQRDSAMYRCASSLITGEPFFGEGSRLTVL.

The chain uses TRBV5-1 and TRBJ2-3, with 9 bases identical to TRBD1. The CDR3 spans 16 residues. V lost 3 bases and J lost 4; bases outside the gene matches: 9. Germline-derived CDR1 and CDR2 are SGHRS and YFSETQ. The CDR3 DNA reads TGCGCCAGCAGCTCGACCGGGACAGGGTTAGCAGATACGCAGTATTTT. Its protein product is CASSSTGTGLADTQYF.

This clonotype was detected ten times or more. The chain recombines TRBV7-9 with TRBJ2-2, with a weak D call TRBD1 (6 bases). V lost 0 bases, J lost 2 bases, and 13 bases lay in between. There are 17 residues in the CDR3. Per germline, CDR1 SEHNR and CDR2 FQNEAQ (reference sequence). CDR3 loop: CASSLAWQGTNTGELFF. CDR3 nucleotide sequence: TGTGCCAGCAGCTTAGCGTGGCAGGGGACCAACACCGGGGAGCTGTTTTTT.

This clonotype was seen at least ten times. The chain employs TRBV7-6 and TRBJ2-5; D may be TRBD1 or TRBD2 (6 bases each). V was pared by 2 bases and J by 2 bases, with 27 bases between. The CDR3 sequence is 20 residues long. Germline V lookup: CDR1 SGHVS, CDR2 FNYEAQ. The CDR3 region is CASSLIEMRGEAPWQETQYF. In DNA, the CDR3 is TGTGCCAGCAGCTTAATAGAAATGAGGGGGGAGGCGCCGTGGCAAGAGACCCAGTACTTC. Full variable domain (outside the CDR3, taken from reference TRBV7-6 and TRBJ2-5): GAGVSQSPRYKVTKRGQDVALRCDPISGHVSLYWYRQALGQGPEFLTYFNYEAQQDKSGLPNDRFSAERPEGSISTLTIQRTEQRDSAMYRCASSLIEMRGEAPWQETQYFGPGTRLLVL.

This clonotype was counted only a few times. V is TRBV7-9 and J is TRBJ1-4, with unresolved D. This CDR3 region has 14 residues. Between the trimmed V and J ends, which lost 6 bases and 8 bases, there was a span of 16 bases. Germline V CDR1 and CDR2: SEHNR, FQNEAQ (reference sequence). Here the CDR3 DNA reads TGTGCCAGCAGACCCAACGGAATGGGCGAAAAACTGTTTTTT. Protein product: CASRPNGMGEKLFF.

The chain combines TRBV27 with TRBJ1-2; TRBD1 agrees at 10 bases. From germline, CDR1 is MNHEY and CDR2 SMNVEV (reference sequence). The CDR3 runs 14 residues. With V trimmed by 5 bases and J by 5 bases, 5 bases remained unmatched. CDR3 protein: CASSPWTGGYGYTF. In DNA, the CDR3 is TGTGCCAGCAGTCCTTGGACAGGGGGGTATGGCTACACCTTC.